What follows are 7 T cell receptor beta chains derived from one specimen sequenced in a study of T cell responses to AZD1222 COVID-19 vaccine. Sequencing used immunoSEQ multiplex PCR; TCRdb keeps in-frame clones, though not all of them. The profile shows over 50,000 clones, more than 80% of them singletons. The sample here was peripheral blood, taken 28 days after the second AZD1222 dose. The receptor source for this set is an adult who received the AZD1222 COVID-19 vaccine.

This chain joins TRBV6-5 and TRBJ2-3, with 7 bases that match TRBD2. Germline trimming cut 4 bases from V and 0 bases from J; bases unmatched to any gene: 4. This CDR3 has 15 residues. Germline values: CDR1 MNHEY, CDR2 SVGAGI. Written as DNA, the CDR3 is TGTGCCAGCAGTTCATCTAGCGGTAGCACAGATACGCAGTATTTT. It yields the protein CASSSSSGSTDTQYF.

V usage is TRBV7-2 and J usage is TRBJ1-2; D is possibly TRBD1 (5 bases). The V end was cut by 1 base, the J end by 7 bases, with 10 bases between. The germline V gene has CDR1 SGHTA and CDR2 FQGNSA. The CDR3 loop spans 13 amino acids. The CDR3 loop is CASSLERGGGYTF. CDR3 coding DNA: TGTGCCAGCAGCTTAGAGAGGGGTGGTGGCTACACCTTC. The full variable domain, completed using reference TRBV7-2 and TRBJ1-2, is GAGVSQSPSNKVTEKGKDVELRCDPISGHTALYWYRQSLGQGLEFLIYFQGNSAPDKSGLPSDRFSAERTGGSVSTLTIQRTQQEDSAVYLCASSLERGGGYTFGSGTRLTVV.

The chain recombines TRBV20-1 with TRBJ2-5; D ambiguous. In germline, CDR1 is DFQATT, CDR2 SNEGSKA (reference sequence). This CDR3 is 11 amino acids long. V dropped 5 bases and J dropped 3 bases, with 7 bases sitting between them. The CDR3 reads CSAVGKETQYF. CDR3 nucleotide sequence: TGCAGTGCTGTCGGTAAAGAGACCCAGTACTTC.

This chain joins TRBV6-2 or TRBV6-3 and TRBJ2-2; 9 bases agree with TRBD2. The CDR3 totals 16 residues. V lost 5 bases and J lost 0; bases outside the gene matches: 4. The V gene's germline CDR1 is MNHEY and CDR2 SVGEGT. The CDR3 DNA follows: TGTGCCAGCAGTGTAGCGGGAGCCCCGAACACCGGGGAGCTGTTTTTT. This sequence encodes CASSVAGAPNTGELFF.

This clone was seen just once. Germline and junction disagree at one end, which may indicate a read error. The chain joins TRBV7-9 to TRBJ2-2; TRBD2 is a possible D gene (5 bases). CDR1 is SEHNR, CDR2 FQNEAQ, per germline (reference sequence). This CDR3 contains 14 residues. The CDR3 DNA follows: TGTGCCAGCAGCCTAGCTCTAGGCACCGGGGAGCTGTTTTTT. Its translation is CASSLALGTGELFF.

This rearrangement joins TRBV30 to TRBJ2-7, with D unresolved. The V and J ends lost 2 bases and 3 bases respectively, with 8 bases between them. Germline V gives CDR1 GTSNPN, CDR2 SVGIG (reference sequence). The CDR3 runs to 12 residues. CDR3: CAWSPVSYEQYF. CDR3 nucleotide sequence: TGTGCCTGGAGTCCTGTTAGCTACGAGCAGTACTTC.

The chain uses TRBV5-4 and TRBJ1-1, with D maybe TRBD1 (6 bases). The CDR3 spans 13 residues. CDR1 is SGHNT and CDR2 is YYREEE in the germline V gene (reference sequence). Between the trimmed V and J ends, which lost 0 bases and 7 bases, there was a span of 10 bases. The chain's CDR3 is CASSLVGGSEAFF. CDR3 DNA sequence: TGTGCCAGCAGCTTGGTAGGGGGGAGTGAAGCTTTCTTT.